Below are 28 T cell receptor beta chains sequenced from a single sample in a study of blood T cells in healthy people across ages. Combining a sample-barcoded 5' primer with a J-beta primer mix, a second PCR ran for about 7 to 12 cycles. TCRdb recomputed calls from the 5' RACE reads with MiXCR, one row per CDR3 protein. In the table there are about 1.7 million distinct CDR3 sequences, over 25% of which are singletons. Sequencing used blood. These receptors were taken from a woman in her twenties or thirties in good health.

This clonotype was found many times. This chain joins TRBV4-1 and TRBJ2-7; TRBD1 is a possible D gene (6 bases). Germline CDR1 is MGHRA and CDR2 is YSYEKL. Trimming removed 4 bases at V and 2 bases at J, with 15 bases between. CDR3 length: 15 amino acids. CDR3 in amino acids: CASSRIAGTTYEQYF. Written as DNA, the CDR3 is TGCGCCAGCAGCCGCATCGCAGGGACAACCTACGAGCAGTACTTC.

The CDR3, as DNA: TGCAGTGCTGGCGATAGCAATCAGCCCCAGCATTTT. Translated, it gives CSAGDSNQPQHF. The V and J genes are TRBV20-1 and TRBJ1-5; D ambiguous. Germline V gene lookup returns CDR1 DFQATT and CDR2 SNEGSKA (reference sequence). V gave up 5 bases and J gave up 0 bases, with 5 bases separating them. The CDR3 covers 12 residues.

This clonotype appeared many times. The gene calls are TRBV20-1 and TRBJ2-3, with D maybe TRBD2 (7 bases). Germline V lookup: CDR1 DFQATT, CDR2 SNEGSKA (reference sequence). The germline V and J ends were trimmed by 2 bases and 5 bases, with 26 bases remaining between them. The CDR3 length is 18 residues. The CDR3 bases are TGCAGTGCTAGAAACCCGGGGGGCGGCAGATTAGGAGTAGATACGCAGTATTTT. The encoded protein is CSARNPGGGRLGVDTQYF.

CDR3 in amino acids: CASSLNSRGGYTF. DNA for the CDR3: TGTGCCAGCAGCTTAAACTCCAGGGGGGGCTACACCTTC. The rearrangement links TRBV7-3 to TRBJ1-2; TRBD1 aligns across 7 bases. This CDR3 has 13 residues. V dropped 1 base and J dropped 8; count of bases not matched to a gene: 4. Germline V gene sequence: CDR1 SGHTA, CDR2 FQGTGA.

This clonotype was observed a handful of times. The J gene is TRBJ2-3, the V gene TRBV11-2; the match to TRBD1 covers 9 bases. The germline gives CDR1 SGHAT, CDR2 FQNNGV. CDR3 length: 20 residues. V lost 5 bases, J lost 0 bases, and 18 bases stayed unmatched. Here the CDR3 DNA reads TGTGCCAGCAGCACCTTTAAGCTGGACAGGGGAGGGTATAGCACAGATACGCAGTATTTT. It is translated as CASSTFKLDRGGYSTDTQYF. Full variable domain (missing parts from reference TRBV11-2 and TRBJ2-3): EAGVAQSPRYKIIEKRQSVAFWCNPISGHATLYWYQQILGQGPKLLIQFQNNGVVDDSQLPKDRFSAERLKGVDSTLKIQPAKLEDSAVYLCASSTFKLDRGGYSTDTQYFGPGTRLTVL.

As DNA, the CDR3 is TGCGCCAGCAACTTCCGGCAGGGAAACACCGGGGAGCTGTTTTTT. Its translation is CASNFRQGNTGELFF. The chain links TRBV5-1 to TRBJ2-2, with D perhaps TRBD1 (5 bases). V dropped 6 bases and J dropped 2 bases, with 14 bases sitting between them. This CDR3 is built from 15 residues. From germline, CDR1 is SGHRS and CDR2 YFSETQ.

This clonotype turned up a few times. The CDR3 sequence: CASSQGLAGGTDEQYF. DNA of the CDR3: TGCGCCAGCAGCCAGGGACTAGCGGGAGGGACCGACGAGCAGTACTTC. The J gene is TRBJ2-7, the V gene TRBV4-1, with 16 bases that match TRBD2. Germline V CDR1 and CDR2: MGHRA, YSYEKL. The V and J ends lost 3 bases and 5 bases, in that order; junction bases with no gene match: 4. This CDR3 region has 16 residues.

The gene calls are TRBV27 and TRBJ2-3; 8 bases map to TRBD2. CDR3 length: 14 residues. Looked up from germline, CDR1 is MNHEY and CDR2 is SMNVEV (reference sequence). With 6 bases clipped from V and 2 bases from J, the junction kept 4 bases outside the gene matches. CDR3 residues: CASRERGYTDTQYF. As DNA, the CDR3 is TGTGCCAGCAGGGAGCGGGGGTACACAGATACGCAGTATTTT.

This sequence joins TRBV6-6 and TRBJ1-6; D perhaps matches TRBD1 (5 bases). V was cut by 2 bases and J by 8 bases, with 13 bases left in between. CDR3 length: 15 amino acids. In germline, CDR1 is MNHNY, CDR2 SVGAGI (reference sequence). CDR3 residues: CASSYEGRQDSPLHF. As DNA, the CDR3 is TGTGCCAGCAGTTACGAGGGGCGTCAGGATTCACCCCTCCACTTT.

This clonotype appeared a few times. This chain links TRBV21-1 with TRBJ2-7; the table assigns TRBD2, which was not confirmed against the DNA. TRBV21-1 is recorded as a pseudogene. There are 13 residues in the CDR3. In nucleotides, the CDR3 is TGTGCCAGCCCCCCCGGACTATGGTACGAGCAGTACTTC. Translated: CASPPGLWYEQYF.

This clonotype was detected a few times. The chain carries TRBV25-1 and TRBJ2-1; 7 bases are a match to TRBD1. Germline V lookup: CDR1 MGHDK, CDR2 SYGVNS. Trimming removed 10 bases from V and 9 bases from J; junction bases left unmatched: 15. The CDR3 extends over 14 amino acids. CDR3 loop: CATAKGAERGEQFF. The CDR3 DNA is TGTGCCACCGCAAAGGGGGCTGAACGGGGTGAGCAGTTCTTC.

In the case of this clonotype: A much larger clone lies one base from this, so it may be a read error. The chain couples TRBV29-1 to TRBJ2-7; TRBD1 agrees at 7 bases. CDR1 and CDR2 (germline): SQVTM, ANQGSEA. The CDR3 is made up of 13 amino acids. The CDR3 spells CGVLQGSEDEQYF. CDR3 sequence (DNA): TGCGGCGTACTACAGGGGAGTGAGGACGAGCAGTACTTC.

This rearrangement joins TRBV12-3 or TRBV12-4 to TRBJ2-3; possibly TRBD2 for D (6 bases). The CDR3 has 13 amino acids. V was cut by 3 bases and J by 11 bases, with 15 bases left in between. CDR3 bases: TGTGCCAGCAGTTTTGGAAGCGGGCTTAGGCAGTATTTT. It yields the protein CASSFGSGLRQYF.

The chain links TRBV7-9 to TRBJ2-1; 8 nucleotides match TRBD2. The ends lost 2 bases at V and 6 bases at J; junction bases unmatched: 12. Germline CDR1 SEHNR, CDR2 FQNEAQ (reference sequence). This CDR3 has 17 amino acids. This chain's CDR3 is CASSLPREATSGNEQFF. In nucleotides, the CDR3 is TGTGCCAGCAGCTTACCGCGGGAGGCCACATCGGGCAATGAGCAGTTCTTC.

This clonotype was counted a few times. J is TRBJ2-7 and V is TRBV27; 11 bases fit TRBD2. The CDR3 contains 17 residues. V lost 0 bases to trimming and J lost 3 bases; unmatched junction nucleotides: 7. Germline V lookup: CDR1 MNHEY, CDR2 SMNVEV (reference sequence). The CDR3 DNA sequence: TGTGCCAGCAGTTTATCCATAGCGGGAGGGCCCGTCTACGAGCAGTACTTC. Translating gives CASSLSIAGGPVYEQYF.

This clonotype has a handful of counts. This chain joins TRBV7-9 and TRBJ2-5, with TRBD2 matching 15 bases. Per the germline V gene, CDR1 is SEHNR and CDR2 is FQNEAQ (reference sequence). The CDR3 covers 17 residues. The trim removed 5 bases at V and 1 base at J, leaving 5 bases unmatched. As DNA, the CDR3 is TGTGCCAGCAGCCCCGGGACTAGCGGGGGGACCCAAGAGACCCAGTACTTC. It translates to CASSPGTSGGTQETQYF.

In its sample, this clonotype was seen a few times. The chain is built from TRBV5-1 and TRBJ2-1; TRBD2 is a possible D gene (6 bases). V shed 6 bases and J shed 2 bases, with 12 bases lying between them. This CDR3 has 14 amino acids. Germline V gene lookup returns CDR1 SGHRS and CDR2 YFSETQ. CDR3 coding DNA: TGCGCCAGCAAAGCACCGGGAGCCTACAATGAGCAGTTCTTC. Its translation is CASKAPGAYNEQFF.

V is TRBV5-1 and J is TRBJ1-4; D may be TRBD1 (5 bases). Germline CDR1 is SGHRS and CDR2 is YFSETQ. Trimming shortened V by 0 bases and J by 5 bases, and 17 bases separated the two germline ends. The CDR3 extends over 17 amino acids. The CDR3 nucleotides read TGCGCCAGCAGCTTGGGAGACAGCGCTCCCCTAAATGAAAAACTGTTTTTT. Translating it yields CASSLGDSAPLNEKLFF.

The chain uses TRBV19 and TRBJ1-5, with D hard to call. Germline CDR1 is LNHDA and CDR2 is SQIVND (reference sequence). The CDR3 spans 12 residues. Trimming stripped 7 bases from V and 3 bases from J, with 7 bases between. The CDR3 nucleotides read TGTGCCAGTACCCTAAACAATCAGCCCCAGCATTTT. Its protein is CASTLNNQPQHF.

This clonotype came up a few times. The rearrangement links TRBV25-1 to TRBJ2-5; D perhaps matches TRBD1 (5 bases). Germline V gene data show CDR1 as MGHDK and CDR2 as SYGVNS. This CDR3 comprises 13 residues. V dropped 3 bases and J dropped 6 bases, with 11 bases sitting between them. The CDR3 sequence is CASSDWQGKTQYF. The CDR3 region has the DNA TGTGCCAGCAGTGATTGGCAGGGAAAGACCCAGTACTTC.

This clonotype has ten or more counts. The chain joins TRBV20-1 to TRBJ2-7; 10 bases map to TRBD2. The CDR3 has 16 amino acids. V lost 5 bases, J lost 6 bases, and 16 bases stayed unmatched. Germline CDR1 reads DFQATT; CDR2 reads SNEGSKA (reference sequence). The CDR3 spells CSARQASAGGPSEQYF. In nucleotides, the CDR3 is TGCAGTGCTCGCCAAGCCTCAGCGGGAGGGCCCTCCGAGCAGTACTTC.

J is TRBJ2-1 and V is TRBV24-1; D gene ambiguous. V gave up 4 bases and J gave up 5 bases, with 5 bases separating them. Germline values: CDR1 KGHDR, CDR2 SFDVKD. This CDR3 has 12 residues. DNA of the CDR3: TGTGCCACCAGTGACCCGGACAATGAGCAGTTCTTC. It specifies CATSDPDNEQFF.

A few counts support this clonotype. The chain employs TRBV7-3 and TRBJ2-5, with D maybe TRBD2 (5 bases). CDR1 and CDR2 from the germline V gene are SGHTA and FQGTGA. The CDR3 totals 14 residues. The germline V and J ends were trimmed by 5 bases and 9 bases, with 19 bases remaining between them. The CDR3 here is CASSPSPSGRAQYF. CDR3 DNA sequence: TGTGCCAGCAGCCCAAGTCCCTCGGGAAGGGCCCAGTACTTC. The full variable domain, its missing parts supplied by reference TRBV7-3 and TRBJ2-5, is GAGVSQTPSNKVTEKGKYVELRCDPISGHTALYWYRQSLGQGPEFLIYFQGTGAADDSGLPNDRFFAVRPEGSVSTLKIQRTERGDSAVYLCASSPSPSGRAQYFGPGTRLLVL.

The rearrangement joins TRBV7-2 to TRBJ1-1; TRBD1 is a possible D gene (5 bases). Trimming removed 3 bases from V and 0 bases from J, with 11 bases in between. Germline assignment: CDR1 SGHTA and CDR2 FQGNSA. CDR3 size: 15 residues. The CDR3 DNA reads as TGTGCCAGCAGCTTGGTACAGGTTATGAACACTGAAGCTTTCTTT. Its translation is CASSLVQVMNTEAFF.

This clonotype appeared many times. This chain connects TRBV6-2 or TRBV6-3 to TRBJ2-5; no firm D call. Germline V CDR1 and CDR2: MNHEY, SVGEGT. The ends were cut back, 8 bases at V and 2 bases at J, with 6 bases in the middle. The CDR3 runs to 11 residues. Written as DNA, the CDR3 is TGTGCCAGCCAAACACAAGAGACCCAGTACTTC. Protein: CASQTQETQYF.

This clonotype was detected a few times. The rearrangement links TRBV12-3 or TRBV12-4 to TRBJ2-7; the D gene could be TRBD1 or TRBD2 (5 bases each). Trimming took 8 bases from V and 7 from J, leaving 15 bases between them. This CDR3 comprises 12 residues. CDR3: CASGGIRQEQYF. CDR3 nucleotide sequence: TGTGCCAGCGGGGGTATCCGGCAGGAGCAGTACTTC.

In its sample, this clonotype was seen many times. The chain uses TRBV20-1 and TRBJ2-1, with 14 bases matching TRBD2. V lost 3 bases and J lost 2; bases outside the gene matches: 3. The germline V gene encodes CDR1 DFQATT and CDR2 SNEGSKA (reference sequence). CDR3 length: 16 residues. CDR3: CSASRTSGGPYNEQFF. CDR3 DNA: TGCAGTGCTAGCCGGACTAGCGGGGGGCCCTACAATGAGCAGTTCTTC.

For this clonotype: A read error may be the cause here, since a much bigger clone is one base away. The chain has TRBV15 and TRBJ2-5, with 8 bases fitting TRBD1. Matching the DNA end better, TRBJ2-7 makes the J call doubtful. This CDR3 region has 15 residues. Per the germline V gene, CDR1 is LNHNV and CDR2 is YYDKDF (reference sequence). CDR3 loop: CATNRGDRLSHEQYF. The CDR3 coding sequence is TGTGCCACCAACAGGGGGGACAGGTTGAGCCACGAGCAGTACTTC.